This TCR beta chain came from a study of molecular identifiers for immune sequencing clone quantification (dated by TCRdb to the late 2010s). In the study overall: For a replicate experiment, RNA from around 18,000 or 91,000 naive CD8 T cells was divided into five aliquots, and four of the five aliquots were sequenced. This methods study benchmarked molecular-identifier clustering-based TCR repertoire sequencing (MIDCIRS) and TCR RNA copy counting, using CD8 T cells to do so. General conclusions and limits of the study: The sizes of highly expanded clones could end up underestimated when identical TCR molecules share a barcode. Spiked-in Jurkat TCR RNA (approximately 10 copies' worth), which is not part of the donor repertoire, was contained in the naive libraries. Modeling gave around 3.3 recovered TCR RNA copies per cell versus 8 to 10 by digital PCR, implying roughly 29% capture efficiency. When barcode sub-clustering was not used, chimeric consensus sequences inflated TCR diversity, with chimeras reaching as high as 47%. Clones above 20 RNA copies held over 97% of molecules in CMV-specific effector cells but under 1% in naive cells. A single cell's worth of spiked-in Jurkat TCR RNA was reported detectable even among some 920,000 naive CD8 T cells.

Libraries of naive CD8 T cells were built from approximately 20,000 to 1,000,000 sorted cells, with 10%, 30% or 50% of the purified RNA used. On a BD FACSAria II, naive CD8 T cells were FACS-sorted as CD8+CD4-CCR7+CD45RA+ and collected into RLT Plus buffer. To test detection sensitivity, Jurkat RNA equivalent to about ten TCR copies was spiked into samples of roughly 20,000-1,000,000 naive CD8 T cells. Enrichment of CD8 T cells was done with RosetteSep CD8+ T Cell Enrichment Cocktail plus Ficoll-Paque, and ACK red cell lysis came afterward. From the cysteine up to the phenylalanine, the CDR3 has a length of 16 residues. Left in the record is the CDR3 DNA by itself, 48 bases read in frame from the first base. CDR1 and CDR2 were assigned from the germline V gene (reference sequence) as SGHNT and YYREEE. V sheds 0 bases and J sheds 3 bases, leaving 15 bases between their ends. This clonotype was found many times. The target of this receptor is not known. No per-base quality is available; no much larger clone lies one base away.

The library came from PCR. The sample was run on an Illumina HiSeq 4000. Preparation of bulk TCR libraries followed a previously described approach, with the TCR primers listed in Table S5. Purification of total RNA was performed with the Qiagen AllPrep DNA/RNA kit. Before any analysis, reads coming from multiple sequencing runs of the same library were combined into one pool. On the authors' methods: Reads were retained only if their TCR constant sequence matched exactly, and those retained reads were trimmed to 150 nt and grouped according to their 12-nt molecular barcodes. Reads in each barcode group were sub-clustered using a 15% Levenshtein threshold, and a quality-weighted consensus sequence was built for each RNA molecule. Non-functional sequences were removed, as were lower-count sequences one edit away from another. On the basis of fitting two negative binomial distributions, barcode sub-clusters with fewer than 20% of the maximum read count were discarded. Starting from the raw public reads, TCRdb applied fastp trimming at Q25, assembled clones with MiXCR and retained in-frame beta chains. Each CDR3 protein gets just one entry, which takes the most common genes and DNA from the rows behind it. It is TCRdb's table, rather than the study itself, that gives the V and J calls and clone size. The sample includes 68,000 or so distinct CDR3 sequences, with 15% to 20% observed a single time. The ten biggest clones cover 1.5% of the sample.

The rearranged chain carries TRBV5-4 and TRBJ2-5; perhaps TRBD1 is the D gene, with 5 bases matching. Sequencing was done on a sample of naive CD8+ T cells from blood, with Jurkat cell RNA spiked in. Read against the paper, the sample's cell subset or site label means: FACS-sorted CD8+CD4-CCR7+CD45RA+ naive T cells. The source is a human donor in good health. Some libraries in this study had Jurkat cell RNA spiked in. This receptor carries the CDR3 CASSLELTVAEETQYF. The sequenced DNA is TGTGCCAGCAGCTTGGAGCTGACAGTGGCCGAAGAGACCCAGTACTTC.